Detailed here is one T cell receptor (beta chain). Its antigen remains unknown. The read ends 3 residues early relative to the CDR3; the germline J gene fills the gap. The data were obtained in a study of T cells in women clearing cervical HPV infection. Study summary: Only a few women had HLA typing results available.

Study-wide results and caveats: Controls had more TRBV6-7 (approximately 0.15%) than cases (roughly 0.11%).

The CDR3 consists of 13 residues. Germline V CDR1 and CDR2: LNHDA, SQIVND (reference sequence). V lost 4 bases and J lost 0, with 7 bases in between. Assay used: immunoSEQ multiplex PCR; TCRdb lists only in-frame clones, some missing. The sample data list about 33,000 clones. This chain links TRBV19 with TRBJ2-7, with D perhaps TRBD2 (6 bases). This receptor was obtained from a woman between 18 and 70 years old with a cervical HPV16 infection that either progressed to CIN3+ or cleared (not recorded which). The material sequenced was blood buffy coat. The sequenced CDR3 bases are TGTGCCAGTAGTAGGCGGGACTCCTACGAG. Its protein is CASSRRDSYE. The full CDR3 is CASSRRDSYEQYF.